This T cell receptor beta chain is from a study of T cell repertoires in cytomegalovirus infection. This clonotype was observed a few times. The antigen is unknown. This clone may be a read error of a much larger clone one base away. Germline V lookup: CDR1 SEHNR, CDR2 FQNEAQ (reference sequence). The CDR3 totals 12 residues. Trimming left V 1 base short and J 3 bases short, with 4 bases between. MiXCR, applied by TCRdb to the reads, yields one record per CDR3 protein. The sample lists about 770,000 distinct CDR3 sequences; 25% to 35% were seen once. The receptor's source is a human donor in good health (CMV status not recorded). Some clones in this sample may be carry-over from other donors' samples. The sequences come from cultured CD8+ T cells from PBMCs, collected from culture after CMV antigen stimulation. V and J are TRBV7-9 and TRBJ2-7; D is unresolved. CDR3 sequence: CASSLVNYEQYF. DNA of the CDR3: TGTGCCAGCAGCTTAGTCAACTACGAGCAGTACTTC.